This TCR beta chain was profiled in a study of identical twins (dated by TCRdb to 2015 to 2016). Background on the whole study: To test whether fetal clonotypes persist, this study deep-sequenced TCR alpha and beta repertoires from monozygotic twins, from unrelated adults of various ages, and from cord blood. To rule out contamination, the twin experiments were replicated at different times with different library preparation protocols.

Looking up the germline V gene yields CDR1 KGHSH and CDR2 LQKENI. The germline V end is reduced by 2 bases and the J end by 11 bases; junction bases left unmatched: 9. The CDR3, from cysteine to phenylalanine, totals 14 residues. This entry keeps only the CDR3 DNA: 42 bases, framed from base 1. Overall study results and their limits: A weaker excess of twin sharing was found in beta out-of-frame sequences because the signal-to-noise ratio was lowered by fewer shared sequences. Out-of-frame TCR alpha sequences shared between twins showed an excess of low generation-probability sequences compared with coincidental sharing between unrelated individuals. Abundant cord blood beta clonotypes carried fewer insertions; young adult naive repertoires showed a weaker similar trend, while memory repertoires showed none. Because the same donors could not be followed over many years, the conclusions depended on cross-sectional statistical analysis. Zero-insertion analyses could be partly confounded by invariant T cells such as MAIT and iNKT, though diverse VJ usage argued against such confounding for most clonotypes. Out-of-frame TCR alpha sharing in monozygotic twins was systematically underestimated by recombination models, whereas sharing between unrelated individuals was in agreement with the recombination models.

Every donor in the study was a healthy Caucasian. Libraries were built with 5' RACE. Sequencing was performed on an Illumina HiSeq 2000. A universal primer binding site was introduced by template switching, and a unique molecular identifier was present in the final cDNA, enabling accurate counting of TCR cDNA molecules. Specific primers in the conserved constant-segment region were used to synthesize first-strand cDNA for TCR alpha and beta chains. Each cDNA library was double barcoded, with a SMART-Mk sample barcode plus Illumina barcodes, to control for contamination. TruSeq adapter sequences along with Illumina sample barcodes were introduced in two successive PCR steps. TCR alpha and beta cDNA libraries were sequenced on the Illumina HiSeq platform with custom primers. In the authors' own workflow: Unique molecular identifiers were extracted from raw reads with MiGEC, and CDR3 positions were determined with MiXCR. Recombination models were inferred per individual with the repgenHMM and IGoR tools using an EM algorithm. Shared clonotype analysis was performed with the tcR package in R, normalizing sharing by the product of cloneset sizes. Out-of-frame nonproductive sequences were analyzed to study raw recombination free of thymic and clonal selection effects. The public reads were quality trimmed at Q25 with fastp and then assembled into clones with MiXCR by TCRdb, keeping productive beta chains. Rows with one shared CDR3 protein collapse into an entry with the most common genes and DNA. The V and J calls were determined by TCRdb, not by the authors. This sample comprises around 1.7 million distinct CDR3 sequences, roughly 35% of them detected only once. Roughly 0.3% of the sample comes from the top ten.

Comments on this clonotype: Its antigen has not been determined. No per-base quality is available; no much larger clone lies one base away.

The specimen was cord blood. The sequence is built from TRBV18 and TRBJ2-5; 9 junctional bases match TRBD1. This TCR derives from a newborn girl in good health. The CDR3 is CASSPGTGTNEQYF. At the DNA level, the sequence is TGTGCCAGCTCACCAGGGACAGGGACCAATGAGCAGTACTTC.